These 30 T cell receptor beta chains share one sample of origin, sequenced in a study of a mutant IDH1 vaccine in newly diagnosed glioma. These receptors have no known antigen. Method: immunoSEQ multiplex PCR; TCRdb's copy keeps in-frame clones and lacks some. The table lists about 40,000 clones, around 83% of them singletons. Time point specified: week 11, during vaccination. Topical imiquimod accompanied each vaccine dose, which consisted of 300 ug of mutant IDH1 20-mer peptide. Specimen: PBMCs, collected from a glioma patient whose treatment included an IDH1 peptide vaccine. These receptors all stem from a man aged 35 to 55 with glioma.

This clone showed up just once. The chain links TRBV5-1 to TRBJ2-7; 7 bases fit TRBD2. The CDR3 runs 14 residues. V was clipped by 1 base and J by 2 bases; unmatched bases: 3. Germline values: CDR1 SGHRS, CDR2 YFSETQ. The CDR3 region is CASSLLAGAYEQYF. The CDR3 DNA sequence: TGCGCCAGCAGCTTGTTAGCGGGTGCCTACGAGCAGTACTTC.

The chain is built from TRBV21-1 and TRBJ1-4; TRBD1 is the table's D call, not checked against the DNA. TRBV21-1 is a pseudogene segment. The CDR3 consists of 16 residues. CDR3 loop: CASCSGTNATNEKLFF. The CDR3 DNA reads TGTGCCAGCTGCTCCGGGACAAATGCAACTAATGAAAAACTGTTTTTT.

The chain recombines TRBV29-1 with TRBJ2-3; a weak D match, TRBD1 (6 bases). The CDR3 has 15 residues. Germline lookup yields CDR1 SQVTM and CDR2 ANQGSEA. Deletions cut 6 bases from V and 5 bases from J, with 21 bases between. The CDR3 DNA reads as TGCAGCGTGGGGGCTTCCGGGCAGGGCAAAGATACGCAGTATTTT. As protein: CSVGASGQGKDTQYF.

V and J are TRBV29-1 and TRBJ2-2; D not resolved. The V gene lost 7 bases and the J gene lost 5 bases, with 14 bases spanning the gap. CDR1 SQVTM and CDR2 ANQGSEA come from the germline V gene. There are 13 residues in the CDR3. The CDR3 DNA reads TGCAGCGCCCCGGGCCCGAGGACCGGGGAGCTGTTTTTT. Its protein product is CSAPGPRTGELFF.

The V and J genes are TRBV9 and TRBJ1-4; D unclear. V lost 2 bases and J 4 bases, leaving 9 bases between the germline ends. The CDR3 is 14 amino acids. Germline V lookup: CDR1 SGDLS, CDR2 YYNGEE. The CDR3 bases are TGTGCCAGCAGCGTGAACGGACTTAATGAAAAACTGTTTTTT. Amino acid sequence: CASSVNGLNEKLFF.

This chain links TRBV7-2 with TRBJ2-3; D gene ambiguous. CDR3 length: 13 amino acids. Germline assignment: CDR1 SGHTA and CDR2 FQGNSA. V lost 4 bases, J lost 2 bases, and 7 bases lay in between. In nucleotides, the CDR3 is TGTGCCAGCAGCTACCAGGTCACAGATACGCAGTATTTT. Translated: CASSYQVTDTQYF.

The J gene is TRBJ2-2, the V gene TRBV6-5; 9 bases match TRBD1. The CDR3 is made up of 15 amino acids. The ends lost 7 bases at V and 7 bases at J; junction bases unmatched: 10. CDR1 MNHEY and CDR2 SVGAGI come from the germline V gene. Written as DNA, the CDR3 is TGTGCCAGCATCAAAACAGGGGGCAGCGGCGGGGAGCTGTTTTTT. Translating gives CASIKTGGSGGELFF.

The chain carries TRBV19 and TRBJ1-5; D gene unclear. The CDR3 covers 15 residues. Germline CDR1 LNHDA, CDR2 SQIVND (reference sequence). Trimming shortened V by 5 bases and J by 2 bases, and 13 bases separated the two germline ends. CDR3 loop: CASSLWGSGNQPQHF. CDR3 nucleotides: TGTGCCAGTAGTTTGTGGGGATCAGGCAATCAGCCCCAGCATTTT.

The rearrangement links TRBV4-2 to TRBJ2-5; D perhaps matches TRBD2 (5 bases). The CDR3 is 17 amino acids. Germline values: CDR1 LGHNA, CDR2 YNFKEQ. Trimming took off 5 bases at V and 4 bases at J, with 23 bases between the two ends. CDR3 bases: TGTGCCAGCAGCATGGAGGCGAGCGCGGTGAAACGAGAGACCCAGTACTTC. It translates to CASSMEASAVKRETQYF.

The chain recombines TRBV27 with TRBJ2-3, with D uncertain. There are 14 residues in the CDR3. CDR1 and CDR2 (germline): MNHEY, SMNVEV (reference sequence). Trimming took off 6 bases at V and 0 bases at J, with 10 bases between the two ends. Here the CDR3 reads CASSRSFSTDTQYF. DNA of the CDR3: TGTGCCAGCAGCCGCTCCTTTAGCACAGATACGCAGTATTTT.

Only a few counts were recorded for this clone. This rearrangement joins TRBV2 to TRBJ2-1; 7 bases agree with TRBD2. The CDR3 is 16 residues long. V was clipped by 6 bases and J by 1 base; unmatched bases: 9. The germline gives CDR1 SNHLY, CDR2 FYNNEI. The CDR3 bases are TGTGCCAGCAGGCCCACTAGCGATTCATCCTACAATGAGCAGTTCTTC. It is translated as CASRPTSDSSYNEQFF.

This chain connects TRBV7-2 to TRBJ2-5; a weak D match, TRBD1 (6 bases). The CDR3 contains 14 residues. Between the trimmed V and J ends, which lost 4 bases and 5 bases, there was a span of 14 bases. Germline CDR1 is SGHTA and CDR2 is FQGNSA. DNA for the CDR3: TGTGCCAGCAGCTCCGGACAGTCCAGGGAGACCCAGTACTTC. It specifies CASSSGQSRETQYF. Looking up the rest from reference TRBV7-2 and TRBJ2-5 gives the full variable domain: GAGVSQSPSNKVTEKGKDVELRCDPISGHTALYWYRQSLGQGLEFLIYFQGNSAPDKSGLPSDRFSAERTGGSVSTLTIQRTQQEDSAVYLCASSSGQSRETQYFGPGTRLLVL.

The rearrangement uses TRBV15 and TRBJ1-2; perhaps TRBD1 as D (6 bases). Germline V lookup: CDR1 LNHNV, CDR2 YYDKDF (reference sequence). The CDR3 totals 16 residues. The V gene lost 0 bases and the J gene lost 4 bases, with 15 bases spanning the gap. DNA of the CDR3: TGTGCCACCAGCAGAGATGGGGGGGCGCATTTCTATGGCTACACCTTC. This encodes CATSRDGGAHFYGYTF.

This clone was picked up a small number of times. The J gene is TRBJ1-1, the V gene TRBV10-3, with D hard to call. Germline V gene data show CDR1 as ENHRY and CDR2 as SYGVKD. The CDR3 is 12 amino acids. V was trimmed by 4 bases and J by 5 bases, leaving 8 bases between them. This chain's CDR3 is CAISGGRTEAFF. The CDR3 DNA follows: TGTGCCATCAGTGGGGGAAGGACTGAAGCTTTCTTT.

The CDR3 DNA sequence: TGTGCCAGCGGGCGACCTAAGACAGGGTTGGATCAGCCCCAGCATTTT. Its translation: CASGRPKTGLDQPQHF. The V call is TRBV28, the J call TRBJ1-5, with 7 bases that match TRBD1. The CDR3 loop spans 16 amino acids. V was clipped by 8 bases and J by 5 bases; unmatched bases: 15. Germline CDR1 and CDR2: MDHEN and SYDVKM.

As DNA, the CDR3 is TGCGCCAGCAGCTTCGGGCCACAACCATCCCAAGAGACCCAGTACTTC. This encodes CASSFGPQPSQETQYF. V and J are TRBV5-1 and TRBJ2-5; D not certain. The V end was cut by 2 bases, the J end by 1 base, with 15 bases between. This CDR3 contains 16 residues. Germline CDR1 and CDR2: SGHRS and YFSETQ.

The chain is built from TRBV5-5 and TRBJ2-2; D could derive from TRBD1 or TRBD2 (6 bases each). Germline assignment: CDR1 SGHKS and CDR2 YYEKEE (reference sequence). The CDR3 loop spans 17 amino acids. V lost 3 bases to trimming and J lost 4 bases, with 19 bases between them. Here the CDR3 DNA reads TGTGCCAGCAGCTCTGAGGGGGGCCCCCGTGGCACCGGGGAGCTGTTTTTT. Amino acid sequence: CASSSEGGPRGTGELFF.

CDR3 sequence: CASNNKAGPEAFF. The CDR3 nucleotides are TGTGCCAGCAATAATAAAGCGGGGCCCGAAGCTTTCTTT. The chain joins TRBV4-2 to TRBJ1-1, with D possibly matching TRBD1 (5 bases). Per germline, CDR1 LGHNA and CDR2 YNFKEQ. This CDR3 is 13 amino acids long. The V end lost 7 bases, the J end lost 8 bases, and 17 bases lay between the germline ends.

CDR3 protein: CASSRLGALKNIQYF. DNA of the CDR3: TGTGCCAGCAGCAGGCTGGGGGCCCTAAAAAACATTCAGTACTTC. The V call is TRBV6-5, the J call TRBJ2-4; tentatively, D is TRBD1 (6 bases). The germline V gene has CDR1 MNHEY and CDR2 SVGAGI. V lost 6 bases and J lost 4, with 16 bases in between. The CDR3 length is 15 residues.

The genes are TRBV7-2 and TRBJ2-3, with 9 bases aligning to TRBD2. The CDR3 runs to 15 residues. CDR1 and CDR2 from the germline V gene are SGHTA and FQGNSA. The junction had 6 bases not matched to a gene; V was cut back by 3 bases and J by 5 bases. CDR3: CASSFLAGALDTQYF. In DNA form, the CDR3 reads TGTGCCAGCAGCTTTTTAGCGGGAGCCTTAGATACGCAGTATTTT.

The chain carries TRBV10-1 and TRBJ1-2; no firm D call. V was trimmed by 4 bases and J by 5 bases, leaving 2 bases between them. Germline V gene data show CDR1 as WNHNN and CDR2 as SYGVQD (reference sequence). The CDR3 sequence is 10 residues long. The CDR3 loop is CASSGYGYTF. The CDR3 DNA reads TGCGCCAGCAGTGGATATGGCTACACCTTC.

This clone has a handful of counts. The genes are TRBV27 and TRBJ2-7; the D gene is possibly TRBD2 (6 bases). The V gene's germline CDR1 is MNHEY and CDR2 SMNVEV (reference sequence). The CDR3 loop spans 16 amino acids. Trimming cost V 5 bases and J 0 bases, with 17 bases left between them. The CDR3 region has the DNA TGTGCCAGCAGTCCGCTTCAGGGAGGCCCCTCCTACGAGCAGTACTTC. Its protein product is CASSPLQGGPSYEQYF.

CDR3 protein: CASGPQGRGPYEQYF. The CDR3 coding sequence is TGTGCCAGCGGACCACAAGGCAGGGGTCCCTACGAGCAGTACTTC. The chain is built from TRBV7-6 and TRBJ2-7, with D possibly matching TRBD1 (6 bases). Trimming shortened V by 8 bases and J by 2 bases, and 19 bases separated the two germline ends. The germline V gene has CDR1 SGHVS and CDR2 FNYEAQ. The CDR3 length is 15 residues.

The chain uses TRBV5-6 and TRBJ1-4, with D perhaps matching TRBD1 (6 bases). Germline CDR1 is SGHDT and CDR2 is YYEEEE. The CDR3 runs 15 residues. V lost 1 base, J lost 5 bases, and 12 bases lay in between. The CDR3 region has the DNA TGTGCCAGCAGCTTGAGGGGGGCGGCGAATGAAAAACTGTTTTTT. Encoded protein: CASSLRGAANEKLFF.

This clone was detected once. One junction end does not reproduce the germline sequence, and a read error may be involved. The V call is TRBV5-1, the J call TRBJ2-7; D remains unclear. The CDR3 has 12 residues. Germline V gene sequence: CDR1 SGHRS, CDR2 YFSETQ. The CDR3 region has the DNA TGCGCCAGCAGCTTGGACTTGATTGTTGTTTTCTTC. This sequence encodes CASSLDLIVVFF.

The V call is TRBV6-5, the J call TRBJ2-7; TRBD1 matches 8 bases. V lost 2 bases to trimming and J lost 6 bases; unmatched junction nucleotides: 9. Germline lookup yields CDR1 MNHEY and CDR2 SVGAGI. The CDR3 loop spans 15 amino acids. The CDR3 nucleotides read TGTGCCAGCAGTTACGGGACAGGAGCCACCCTCGAGCAGTACTTC. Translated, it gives CASSYGTGATLEQYF.

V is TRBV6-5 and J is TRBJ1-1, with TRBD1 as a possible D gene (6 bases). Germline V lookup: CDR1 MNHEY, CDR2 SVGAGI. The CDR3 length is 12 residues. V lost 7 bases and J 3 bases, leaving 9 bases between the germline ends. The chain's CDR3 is CASKTGYTEAFF. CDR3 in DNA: TGTGCCAGCAAAACAGGGTACACTGAAGCTTTCTTT.

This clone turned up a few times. CDR3 coding DNA: TGTGCCAGTAGTGCGCCGGGGGGGCCCGAAGCTTTCTTT. This gives the protein CASSAPGGPEAFF. This chain joins TRBV19 and TRBJ1-1; tentatively, D is TRBD1 (6 bases). Germline V gene data show CDR1 as LNHDA and CDR2 as SQIVND (reference sequence). Trimming stripped 5 bases from V and 8 bases from J, with 15 bases between. This CDR3 has 13 residues.

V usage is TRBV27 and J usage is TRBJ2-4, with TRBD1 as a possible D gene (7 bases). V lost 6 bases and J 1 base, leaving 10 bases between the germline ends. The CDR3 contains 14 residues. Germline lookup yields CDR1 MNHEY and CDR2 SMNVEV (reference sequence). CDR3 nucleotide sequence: TGTGCCAGCAGGCCAGGGGGGGCCAAAAACATTCAGTACTTC. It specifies CASRPGGAKNIQYF.

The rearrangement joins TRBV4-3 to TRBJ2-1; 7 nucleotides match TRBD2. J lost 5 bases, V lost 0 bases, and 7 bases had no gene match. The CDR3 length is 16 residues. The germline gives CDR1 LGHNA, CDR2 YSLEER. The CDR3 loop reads CASSQDLMGGDNEQFF. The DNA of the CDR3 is TGCGCCAGCAGCCAAGATTTGATGGGGGGGGACAATGAGCAGTTCTTC.